The sequence of this TCR beta chain was determined in a study of control samples from healthy donors and cancer patients. The CDR3 sequence is 17 residues long. CDR1 is SNHLY and CDR2 is FYNNEI in the germline V gene. The V end lost 2 bases, the J end lost 8 bases, and 21 bases lay between the germline ends. Some clones are missing from TCRdb's copy, which holds only in-frame ones; the method was immunoSEQ multiplex PCR. This table has 65,000 to 90,000 clones, about 94% appearing once. V is TRBV2 and J is TRBJ1-4; D call uncertain. The sample was blood. The TCR was taken from a woman in her 30s in good health. CDR3 in amino acids: CASSEIGPPTIGEKLFF. CDR3 bases: TGTGCCAGCAGTGAAATAGGGCCACCTACTATAGGGGAAAAACTGTTTTTT.